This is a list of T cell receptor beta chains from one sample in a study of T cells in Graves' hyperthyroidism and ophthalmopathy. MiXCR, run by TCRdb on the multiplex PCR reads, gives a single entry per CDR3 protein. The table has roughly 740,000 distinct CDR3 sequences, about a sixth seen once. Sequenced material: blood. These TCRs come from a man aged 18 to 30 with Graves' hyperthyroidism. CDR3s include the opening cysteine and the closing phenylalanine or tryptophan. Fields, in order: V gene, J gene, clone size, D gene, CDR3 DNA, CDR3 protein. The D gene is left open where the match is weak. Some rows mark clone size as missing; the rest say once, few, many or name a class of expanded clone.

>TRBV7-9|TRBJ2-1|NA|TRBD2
TGTGCCAGCAGCTTAGCGCCCGGGACTAGCGGGAGGGGTGAGCAGTTCTTC
CASSLAPGTSGRGEQFF
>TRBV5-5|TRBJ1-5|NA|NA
TGTGCCAGCAGCTTGGTACTAGGGCTCAATCAGCCCCAGCATTTT
CASSLVLGLNQPQHF
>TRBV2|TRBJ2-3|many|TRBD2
TGTGCCAGCAGTGGTGGGACTAGCGGGAGTACAGATACGCAGTATTTT
CASSGGTSGSTDTQYF
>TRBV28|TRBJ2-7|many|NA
TGTGCCAGCAGTTCCCACTTGTACAACCCCTCCTACGAGCAGTACTTC
CASSSHLYNPSYEQYF
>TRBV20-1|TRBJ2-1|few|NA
TGCAGTGCTAGGAGAGTGACAGACTACAATGAGCAGTTCTTC
CSARRVTDYNEQFF
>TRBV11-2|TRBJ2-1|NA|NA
TGTGCCAGCAGCTTATCGTACTTAAGCTCCTACAATGAGCAGTTCTTC
CASSLSYLSSYNEQFF
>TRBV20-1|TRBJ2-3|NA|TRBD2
TGCAGTGCTAGAGACAAGCGGGAAACAGATACGCAGTATTTT
CSARDKRETDTQYF
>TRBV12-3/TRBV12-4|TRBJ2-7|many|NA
TGTGCCAGCAGTTTGAGGCAGGGGACCGGAGAGCAGTACTTC
CASSLRQGTGEQYF
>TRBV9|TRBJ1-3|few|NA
TGTGCCAGCAGCGTAGGCTCCGGAAACACCATATATTTT
CASSVGSGNTIYF
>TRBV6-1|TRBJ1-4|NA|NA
TGTGCCAGCAACTCGGGGACTAATGAAAAACTGTTTTTT
CASNSGTNEKLFF
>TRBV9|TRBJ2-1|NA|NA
TGTGCCAGCAGCGTTGGTGGGGAGCGGAGCTCCTACAATGAGCAGTTCTTC
CASSVGGERSSYNEQFF
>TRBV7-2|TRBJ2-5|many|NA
TGTGCCAGCAGCCCGACCCCAGGGGAGACCCAGTACTTC
CASSPTPGETQYF
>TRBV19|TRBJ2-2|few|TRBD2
TGTGCCAGTGGATTCAGCGGGATCACCGGGGAGCTGTTTTTT
CASGFSGITGELFF
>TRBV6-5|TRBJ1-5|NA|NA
TGTGCCAGCAGTTACTATCAGGGGACCCAGCCCCAGCATTTT
CASSYYQGTQPQHF
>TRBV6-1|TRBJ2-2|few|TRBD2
TGTGCCAGCAGTGCCGGGACTAGCGGTATCGGGGACACCGGGGAGCTGTTTTTT
CASSAGTSGIGDTGELFF
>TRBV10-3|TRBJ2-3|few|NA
TGTGCCGTATTGGAGGGAGGGGGAGATACGCAGTATTTT
CAVLEGGGDTQYF
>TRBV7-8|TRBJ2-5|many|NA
TGTGCCAGCAGCTTAGAAGGGGATGCAATCAAAGGGGACCAAGAGACCCAGTACTTC
CASSLEGDAIKGDQETQYF
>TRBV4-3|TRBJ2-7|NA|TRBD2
TGCGCCAGCAGCCGCAGTGGTCTAGCGGGCGACGAGCAGTACTTC
CASSRSGLAGDEQYF
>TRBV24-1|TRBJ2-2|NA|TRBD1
TGTGCCACCAGTGACCCGGACAGGTTTGCCGGGGAGCTGTTTTTT
CATSDPDRFAGELFF
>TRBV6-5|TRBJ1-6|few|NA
TGTGCCAGCAGTTATGGATATAATTCACCCCTCCACTTT
CASSYGYNSPLHF
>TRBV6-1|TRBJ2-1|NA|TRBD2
TGTGCCAGCACTCGAACTAGCGGGAGCTACAATGAGCAGTTCTTC
CASTRTSGSYNEQFF
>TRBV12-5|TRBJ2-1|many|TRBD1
TGTGCTAGTGGTTTGCCGGGACAGGGCCCCAACAATGAGCAGTTCTTC
CASGLPGQGPNNEQFF
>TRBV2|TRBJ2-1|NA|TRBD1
TGTGCCAGCAGTACCCCGGGACAGGGCTTCAATGAGCAGTTCTTC
CASSTPGQGFNEQFF
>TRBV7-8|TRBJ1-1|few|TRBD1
TGTGCCAGCAGCTTAGGGATTGACAGGGGGCGAAGTAACACTGAAGCTTTCTTT
CASSLGIDRGRSNTEAFF
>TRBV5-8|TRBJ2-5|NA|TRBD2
TGTGCCAGCAGCCCTACTAGCGGGGGGGGCGGAGAGACCCAGTACTTC
CASSPTSGGGGETQYF
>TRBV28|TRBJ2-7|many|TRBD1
TGTGCCAGCAGTTTCAGGGGGCCTGCTCCCTACGAGCAGTACTTC
CASSFRGPAPYEQYF
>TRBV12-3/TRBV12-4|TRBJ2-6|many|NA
TGTGCCAGCATTCTCGGGGTCACTGGGGCCAACGTCCTGACTTTC
CASILGVTGANVLTF
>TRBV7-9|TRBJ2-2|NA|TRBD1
TGTGCCAGCAGCTCCGGGACAGGGGGCGCGGGCACCGGGGAGCTGTTTTTT
CASSSGTGGAGTGELFF
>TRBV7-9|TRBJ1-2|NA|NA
TGTGCCAGCAACAACCCCGGGACGGCCTATGGCTACACCTTC
CASNNPGTAYGYTF
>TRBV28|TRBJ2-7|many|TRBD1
TGTGCCAGCAGTTTTGAGGGACAGGGTTTCTACGAGCAGTACTTC
CASSFEGQGFYEQYF
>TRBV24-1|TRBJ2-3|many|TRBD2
TGTGCCACCAGTAGCGGGAGGGCCCCAGATACGCAGTATTTT
CATSSGRAPDTQYF
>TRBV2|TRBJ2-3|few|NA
TGTGCCAGCAGTGAAATCCCGGGAGCAGATACGCAGTATTTT
CASSEIPGADTQYF
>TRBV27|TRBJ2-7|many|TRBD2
TGTGCCAGCAGTAGGGTCGGGGCGGGAGGTATCTCTGAGCAGTACTTC
CASSRVGAGGISEQYF
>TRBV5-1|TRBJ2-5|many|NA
TGCGCCAGCAGCTTGGACGTGGGGAACCAAGAGACCCAGTACTTC
CASSLDVGNQETQYF
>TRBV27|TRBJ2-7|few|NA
TGTGCCAGCAGTTTACAGGGTAACTGGCCCTACGAGCAGTACTTC
CASSLQGNWPYEQYF
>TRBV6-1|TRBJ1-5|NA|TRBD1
TGTGCCAGCAGTCAGGGGGTTGGCAATCAGCCCCAGCATTTT
CASSQGVGNQPQHF
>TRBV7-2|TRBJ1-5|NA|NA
TGTGCCAGCAGCTTTCGCAACAATCAGCCCCAGCATTTT
CASSFRNNQPQHF
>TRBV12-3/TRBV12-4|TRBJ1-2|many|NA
TGTGCCAGCAGTTTATCGGGGGGCGATTTTGTATATGGCTACACCTTC
CASSLSGGDFVYGYTF
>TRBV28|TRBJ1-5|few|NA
TGTGCCAGCAGGACTATGGGGACAACCAATCAGCCCCAGCATTTT
CASRTMGTTNQPQHF
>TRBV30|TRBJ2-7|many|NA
TGTGCCTGGAGTGTATACCGGAACGAGCAGTACTTC
CAWSVYRNEQYF
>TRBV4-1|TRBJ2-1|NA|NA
TGCGCCAGCAGCCAAGGACGACTAGTAAAGCTGAACAATGAGCAGTTCTTC
CASSQGRLVKLNNEQFF